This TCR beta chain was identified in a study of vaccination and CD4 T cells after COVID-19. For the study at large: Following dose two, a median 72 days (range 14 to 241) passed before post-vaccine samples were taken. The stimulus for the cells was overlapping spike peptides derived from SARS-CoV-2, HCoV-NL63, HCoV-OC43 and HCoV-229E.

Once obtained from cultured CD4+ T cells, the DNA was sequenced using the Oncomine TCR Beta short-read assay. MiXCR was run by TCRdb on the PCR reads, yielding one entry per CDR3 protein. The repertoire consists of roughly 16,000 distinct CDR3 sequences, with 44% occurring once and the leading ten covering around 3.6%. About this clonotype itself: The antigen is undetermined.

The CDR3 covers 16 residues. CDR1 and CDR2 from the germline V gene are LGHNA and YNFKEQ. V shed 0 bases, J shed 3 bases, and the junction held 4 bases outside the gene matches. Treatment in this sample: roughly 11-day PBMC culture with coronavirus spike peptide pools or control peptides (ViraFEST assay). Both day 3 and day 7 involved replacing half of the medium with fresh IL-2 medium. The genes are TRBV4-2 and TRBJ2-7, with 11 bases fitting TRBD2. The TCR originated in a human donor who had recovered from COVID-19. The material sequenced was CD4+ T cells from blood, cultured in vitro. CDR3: CASSQELAGGNYEQYF. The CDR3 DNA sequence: TGTGCCAGCAGCCAAGAGCTAGCGGGAGGAAACTACGAGCAGTACTTC.